Shown below are 6 T cell receptor beta chains from a single sample sequenced in a study of T cell changes during pregnancy in multiple sclerosis. Profiled with immunoSEQ multiplex PCR; TCRdb holds only in-frame clones, not every one. The sample includes under 80,000 clones, approximately 90% seen only once; the top ten take around 0.45%. The sample consisted of CD4+ T cells from peripheral blood mononuclear cells, taken in the second trimester of pregnancy. The origin of the receptors is a female donor with multiple sclerosis, enrolled in a pregnancy study.

The rearrangement uses TRBV7-9 and TRBJ1-4; D is undetermined. With 3 bases removed from V and 4 bases from J, the gap between germline ends came to 15 bases. This CDR3 region has 16 residues. Germline CDR1 reads SEHNR; CDR2 reads FQNEAQ (reference sequence). The CDR3 nucleotides read TGTGCCAGCAGCTTGATGACACGGGAGATTAATGAAAAACTGTTTTTT. It is translated as CASSLMTREINEKLFF.

This clone appeared a single time. The rearrangement uses TRBV6-1 and TRBJ2-7, with TRBD2 as a possible D gene (5 bases). From germline, CDR1 is MNHNS and CDR2 SASEGT. This CDR3 comprises 13 residues. Deletions cut 7 bases from V and 1 base from J, with 11 bases between. The CDR3 loop reads CASTLRESYEQYF. The CDR3 nucleotides read TGTGCCAGCACTCTGAGGGAGTCCTACGAGCAGTACTTC.

The chain combines TRBV7-9 with TRBJ1-4; no definite D call. Per the germline V gene, CDR1 is SEHNR and CDR2 is FQNEAQ (reference sequence). CDR3 size: 13 residues. Trimming pared 1 base from V and 10 bases from J, leaving 10 bases between. The CDR3 sequence is CASSLVEGGKLFF. CDR3 bases: TGTGCCAGCAGCTTAGTAGAAGGCGGAAAACTGTTTTTT.

This clone occurred once. J is TRBJ1-2 and V is TRBV7-9; D is uncertain. The V gene's germline CDR1 is SEHNR and CDR2 FQNEAQ (reference sequence). The CDR3 is made up of 12 amino acids. The V end was cut by 1 base, the J end by 9 bases, with 9 bases between. The CDR3 region is CASSLVGARYTF. The CDR3 DNA reads as TGTGCCAGCAGCTTAGTAGGAGCCCGCTACACCTTC.

The rearrangement links TRBV9 to TRBJ2-1; TRBD2 aligns across 11 bases. The germline CDR1 and CDR2 sequences are SGDLS and YYNGEE. Germline trimming cut 1 base from V and 3 bases from J; bases unmatched to any gene: 12. The CDR3 is 19 amino acids. Written as DNA, the CDR3 is TGTGCCAGCAGCGTATGGGGGACTAGCGGCCCCTCAATCTACAATGAGCAGTTCTTC. Translating gives CASSVWGTSGPSIYNEQFF.

The chain joins TRBV27 to TRBJ1-6, with 9 bases fitting TRBD1. From germline, CDR1 is MNHEY and CDR2 SMNVEV (reference sequence). V lost 6 bases to trimming and J lost 7 bases; unmatched junction nucleotides: 10. The CDR3 loop spans 16 amino acids. CDR3 DNA: TGTGCCAGCAGAGGTTTGGGACAGGGCGTGAATTCACCCCTCCACTTT. Its protein is CASRGLGQGVNSPLHF.